The 20 T cell receptor beta chains below were found in one sample sequenced in a study of T-cell reconstitution after alpha-beta-depleted transplantation in children. The TCRbeta library incorporated unique molecular identifiers. From the PCR reads, TCRdb called clonotypes with MiXCR, one entry per CDR3 protein. Found here are about 540,000 distinct CDR3 sequences, around 20% of them singletons; the top ten hold over 3%. The material was PBMCs from the stem cell graft donor, obtained from the stem cell graft. The receptors shown here come from a human donor who donated a stem cell graft to a child with acute lymphoblastic leukemia.

The chain joins TRBV12-3 or TRBV12-4 to TRBJ1-2; 8 bases fit TRBD1. The CDR3 contains 16 residues. J lost 6 bases, V lost 7 bases, and 16 bases had no gene match. The chain's CDR3 is CASTRPLRGQEDGYTF. CDR3 sequence (DNA): TGTGCCAGCACCCGTCCTCTCCGGGGACAGGAGGATGGCTACACCTTC.

This rearrangement joins TRBV27 to TRBJ2-3; 8 nucleotides line up with TRBD1. V shed 6 bases, J shed 2 bases, and the junction held 4 bases outside the gene matches. Germline CDR1 reads MNHEY; CDR2 reads SMNVEV (reference sequence). The length of the CDR3 is 14 residues. In DNA, the CDR3 is TGTGCCAGCAGGACGGACAGGGCCACAGATACGCAGTATTTT. It encodes CASRTDRATDTQYF.

This clonotype was observed a few times. J is TRBJ1-2 and V is TRBV29-1, with D uncertain. V lost 0 bases and J lost 7, with 6 bases in between. The CDR3 sequence is 11 residues long. CDR1 SQVTM and CDR2 ANQGSEA come from the germline V gene. In DNA, the CDR3 is TGCAGCGTTGAAGATCTCTTTGGCTACACCTTC. This codes for CSVEDLFGYTF. The full variable domain, rest sourced from reference TRBV29-1 and TRBJ1-2, is SAVISQKPSRDICQRGTSLTIQCQVDSQVTMMFWYRQQPGQSLTLIATANQGSEATYESGFVIDKFPISRPNLTFSTLTVSNMSPEDSSIYLCSVEDLFGYTFGSGTRLTVV.

The chain joins TRBV27 to TRBJ1-1; possible D gene TRBD1, 5 bases. V lost 1 base to trimming and J lost 4 bases, with 16 bases between them. Germline V lookup: CDR1 MNHEY, CDR2 SMNVEV (reference sequence). The CDR3 has 16 residues. The CDR3 loop is CASSLLGGPLGTEAFF. Here the CDR3 DNA reads TGTGCCAGCAGTTTATTGGGGGGTCCTCTCGGCACTGAAGCTTTCTTT.

This clonotype was picked up many times. The chain carries TRBV6-5 and TRBJ2-1; 7 nucleotides match TRBD1. Trimming at V came to 4 bases and at J to 0 bases, leaving 3 bases not matched to a gene. Germline values: CDR1 MNHEY, CDR2 SVGAGI. This CDR3 region has 15 residues. In DNA form, the CDR3 reads TGTGCCAGCAGTTCGGACAGGAGCTCCTACAATGAGCAGTTCTTC. Its protein product is CASSSDRSSYNEQFF.

V and J are TRBV5-1 and TRBJ2-5, with 8 positions matching TRBD1. Germline lookup yields CDR1 SGHRS and CDR2 YFSETQ. V lost 0 bases to trimming and J lost 5 bases; unmatched junction nucleotides: 6. The CDR3 contains 15 residues. The CDR3: CASSLAAGGLETQYF. DNA of the CDR3: TGCGCCAGCAGCTTGGCTGCAGGGGGCTTGGAGACCCAGTACTTC.

This chain links TRBV27 with TRBJ2-1; D call uncertain. This CDR3 has 14 amino acids. V dropped 4 bases and J dropped 4 bases, with 11 bases sitting between them. Germline-derived CDR1 and CDR2 are MNHEY and SMNVEV (reference sequence). CDR3 residues: CASSSLGRYNEQFF. DNA of the CDR3: TGTGCCAGCAGTTCACTCGGACGGTACAATGAGCAGTTCTTC.

This clonotype has a handful of counts. V usage is TRBV12-3 or TRBV12-4 and J usage is TRBJ1-6, with 7 positions matching TRBD1. V lost 6 bases to trimming and J lost 8 bases; unmatched junction nucleotides: 10. The CDR3 is 15 residues long. This chain's CDR3 is CASSPLTGRYSPLHF. CDR3 nucleotide sequence: TGTGCCAGCAGCCCCCTGACAGGGCGATATTCACCCCTCCACTTT.

The chain employs TRBV4-1 and TRBJ2-7, with 11 bases matching TRBD2. V lost 5 bases to trimming and J lost 1 base; unmatched junction nucleotides: 16. Germline V CDR1 and CDR2: MGHRA, YSYEKL. CDR3 length: 19 residues. CDR3: CASSAGGRASGRSSYEQYF. The DNA for the CDR3 is TGCGCCAGCAGCGCCGGGGGCAGGGCTAGCGGGAGGTCGTCCTACGAGCAGTACTTC.

About this clonotype: One end of the junction varies from germline; a read error may be responsible. V and J are TRBV11-3 and TRBJ2-4; D possibly matches TRBD1 or TRBD2 (6 bases each). This CDR3 region has 14 residues. Per germline, CDR1 SGHNT and CDR2 YENEEA. CDR3 sequence: CASSFSGGKNIQYF. CDR3 nucleotide sequence: TGTGCCAGCAGCTTTTCCGGGGGCAAAAACATTCAGTACTTT.

This clonotype was recorded a few times. V is TRBV18 and J is TRBJ1-5; TRBD1 agrees at 8 bases. Germline assignment: CDR1 KGHSH and CDR2 LQKENI. The J segment lost 5 bases and the V segment lost 5 bases, leaving 2 bases of the junction unmatched. The CDR3 runs to 13 residues. The CDR3 sequence: CASSVQGDQPQHF. CDR3 coding DNA: TGTGCCAGCTCAGTACAGGGGGATCAGCCCCAGCATTTT.

This clonotype came up a few times. V and J are TRBV10-3 and TRBJ1-1; 7 nucleotides align to TRBD1. The length of the CDR3 is 16 residues. V gave up 4 bases and J gave up 6 bases; unmatched junction bases: 14. Germline lookup yields CDR1 ENHRY and CDR2 SYGVKD. Written as DNA, the CDR3 is TGTGCCATCAGTGGACTCGACAGGGTGGAAGCACCTGAAGCTTTCTTT. Translated, it gives CAISGLDRVEAPEAFF.

This clonotype was observed a handful of times. The CDR3 loop is CSADKDRVRTEAFF. CDR3 coding DNA: TGCAGTGCAGATAAGGACAGGGTGAGAACTGAAGCTTTCTTT. The chain recombines TRBV20-1 with TRBJ1-1; TRBD1 agrees at 8 bases. V shed 6 bases and J 5 bases; nucleotides not matched to a gene: 11. CDR1 DFQATT and CDR2 SNEGSKA come from the germline V gene (reference sequence). The CDR3 is 14 amino acids.

This clonotype was found a few times. This chain uses TRBV5-1 with TRBJ2-7; 9 nucleotides align to TRBD2. Germline V gene lookup returns CDR1 SGHRS and CDR2 YFSETQ. The ends lost 4 bases at V and 5 bases at J; junction bases unmatched: 7. This CDR3 has 14 amino acids. The CDR3 protein is CASSPTGTSHEQYF. In DNA, the CDR3 is TGCGCCAGCAGCCCAACCGGGACTAGCCACGAGCAGTACTTC.

This clonotype was detected ten times or more. The germline gene is not matched at one end of the junction; a read error may be the cause. V is TRBV5-1 and J is TRBJ2-7; D is unclear. The CDR3 is made up of 12 amino acids. The germline gives CDR1 SGHRS, CDR2 YFSETQ. The CDR3 bases are TGTGCCAGCAGCTTTAACTCCTACGAGCAGTACTTC. Amino acids: CASSFNSYEQYF.

The rearrangement joins TRBV20-1 to TRBJ2-7; 8 bases line up with TRBD2. Per germline, CDR1 DFQATT and CDR2 SNEGSKA (reference sequence). With V trimmed by 6 bases and J by 7 bases, 11 bases remained unmatched. This CDR3 contains 13 residues. CDR3 region: CSANPGTRPEQYF. CDR3 nucleotide sequence: TGCAGTGCCAACCCCGGGACTAGACCAGAGCAGTACTTC.

This clonotype turned up a few times. This rearrangement joins TRBV3-1 to TRBJ2-7; the D is unclear. Trimming removed 3 bases at V and 2 bases at J, with 11 bases between. CDR3 size: 14 residues. CDR1 is LGHDT, CDR2 YNNKEL, per germline (reference sequence). The CDR3 region is CASSHTGPTYEQYF. CDR3 nucleotides: TGTGCCAGCAGCCACACTGGACCAACCTACGAGCAGTACTTC.

The rearrangement links TRBV5-1 to TRBJ1-1, with TRBD1 matching over 8 bases. After removal of 4 bases from V and 10 bases from J, the junction contained 9 bases not matched to a gene. The CDR3 runs to 13 residues. Germline lookup yields CDR1 SGHRS and CDR2 YFSETQ. In nucleotides, the CDR3 is TGCGCCAGCAGCACTACAGGGGGGGATAGAGCTTTCTTT. Translating it yields CASSTTGGDRAFF.

Only a few counts were recorded for this clonotype. This sequence joins TRBV27 and TRBJ2-1, with TRBD1 matching over 10 bases. V was pared by 7 bases and J by 5 bases, with 20 bases of the junction left unmatched. This CDR3 contains 19 residues. From germline, CDR1 is MNHEY and CDR2 SMNVEV (reference sequence). The CDR3 spells CASTILRDRGLVDHNEQFF. The CDR3 nucleotides read TGTGCCAGCACCATCCTCCGGGACAGGGGACTAGTTGACCACAATGAGCAGTTCTTC.

This clonotype has a handful of counts. The chain links TRBV29-1 to TRBJ2-3; D not certain. This CDR3 has 13 residues. Per germline, CDR1 SQVTM and CDR2 ANQGSEA. The germline V and J ends were trimmed by 3 bases and 0 bases, with 7 bases remaining between them. Here the CDR3 reads CSVEDASTDTQYF. The CDR3, as DNA: TGCAGCGTTGAGGACGCCAGCACAGATACGCAGTATTTT.